This is a list of T cell receptor beta chains from one sample in a study of blood T cell repertoires in COVID-19. Generated by immunoSEQ multiplex PCR, the TCRdb table keeps only in-frame clones and is missing some. Among 200,000 to 250,000 clones listed, about nine tenths were seen once. Sequenced input: peripheral blood. The source is a woman aged 60-70 years with acute or convalescent COVID-19. The CDR3 runs from the conserved cysteine through the conserved F or W. A D gene is named only where the DNA matches it firmly. The listing skips clone size in some rows; elsewhere it reads once, few, many or a size class.

size	J	V	D	CDR3	DNA
-	TRBJ1-5	TRBV19	-	CASTLGGPESRNQPQHF	TGTGCCAGTACCCTCGGGGGGCCCGAAAGCCGCAATCAGCCCCAGCATTTT
-	TRBJ1-6	TRBV7-2	TRBD1	CASSLGGQGRSPLHF	TGTGCCAGCAGCTTAGGGGGACAGGGTAGATCACCCCTCCACTTT
-	TRBJ2-3	TRBV9	-	CASSVGQGRSDTQYF	TGTGCCAGCAGCGTAGGTCAGGGTCGTTCAGATACGCAGTATTTT
-	TRBJ1-1	TRBV19	-	CASRLSHRIGNTEAFF	TGTGCCAGTAGATTATCGCACAGGATCGGGAACACTGAAGCTTTCTTT
-	TRBJ2-6	TRBV7-9	-	CASSFNRANVLTF	TGTGCCAGCAGCTTCAACAGGGCCAACGTCCTGACTTTC
-	TRBJ1-5	TRBV6-2/TRBV6-3	-	CASSYLNSNQPQHF	TGTGCCAGCAGTTACTTAAACTCTAATCAGCCCCAGCATTTT
-	TRBJ1-2	TRBV9	TRBD1	CASSDNRDRDRYGYTF	TGTGCCAGCAGCGACAACCGGGACAGGGACCGATATGGCTACACCTTC
-	TRBJ2-5	TRBV3-1/TRBV3-2	TRBD2	CASSQELALETQYF	TGTGCCAGCAGCCAAGAACTAGCGCTGGAGACCCAGTACTTC
-	TRBJ2-5	TRBV10-1	-	CASSALGRETQYF	TGCGCCAGCAGCGCCCTAGGTAGAGAGACCCAGTACTTC
-	TRBJ1-5	TRBV6-5	-	CASRGQIFQPQHF	TGTGCCAGCCGCGGACAGATCTTTCAGCCCCAGCATTTT
-	TRBJ1-2	TRBV7-9	-	CASSRGSGYGYTF	TGTGCCAGCAGCAGGGGGTCGGGCTATGGCTACACCTTC
-	TRBJ1-1	TRBV7-3	TRBD1	CASSSPGGKAFF	TGTGCCAGCAGCTCCCCAGGGGGTAAGGCTTTCTTT
-	TRBJ2-1	TRBV2	TRBD1	CASSPQTGGNNEQFF	TGTGCCAGCAGTCCACAGACAGGGGGGAACAATGAGCAGTTCTTC
-	TRBJ2-1	TRBV14	-	CASSHGQLTNEQFF	TGTGCCAGCAGCCATGGACAGCTTACCAATGAGCAGTTCTTC
-	TRBJ1-6	TRBV30	-	CAWSGGLNNSPLHF	TGTGCCTGGAGTGGAGGACTAAATAATTCACCCCTCCACTTT
once	TRBJ2-7	TRBV7-2	TRBD2	CASSLQREVYEQYF	TGTGCCAGCAGCCTGCAGCGGGAGGTGTACGAGCAGTACTTC
-	TRBJ1-1	TRBV3-1/TRBV3-2	-	CASSQTGNTEAFF	TGTGCCAGCAGCCAAACAGGGAACACTGAAGCTTTCTTT
-	TRBJ1-1	TRBV3-1/TRBV3-2	-	CASSPWETGGAFF	TGTGCCAGCAGCCCTTGGGAGACGGGAGGGGCTTTCTTT
-	TRBJ2-1	TRBV7-2	-	CASSYSFDNEQFF	TGTGCCAGCAGTTATTCCTTCGACAATGAGCAGTTCTTC
-	TRBJ2-1	TRBV7-8	-	CASSLTGTAYTEQFF	TGTGCCAGCAGCTTAACTGGGACTGCCTACACTGAGCAGTTCTTC
-	TRBJ2-5	TRBV29-1	TRBD1	CSVQPGQGRETQYF	TGCAGCGTCCAGCCCGGACAGGGAAGGGAGACCCAGTACTTC
-	TRBJ2-1	TRBV3-1/TRBV3-2	TRBD2	CASSQAAGAYNEQFF	TGTGCCAGCAGCCAAGCAGCGGGGGCATACAATGAGCAGTTCTTC
-	TRBJ2-7	TRBV6-2/TRBV6-3	TRBD1	CASSLDRGYEQYF	TGTGCCAGCAGTTTGGACAGGGGTTACGAGCAGTACTTC
-	TRBJ1-1	TRBV29-1	-	CSVSSGEAFF	TGCAGCGTTTCATCCGGTGAAGCTTTCTTT
-	TRBJ1-2	TRBV7-2	-	CASSFPRGSDYGYTF	TGTGCCAGCAGCTTCCCGCGGGGGTCGGACTATGGCTACACCTTC
-	TRBJ2-2	TRBV10-1	-	CASSVNTGELFF	TGCGCCAGCAGCGTTAACACCGGGGAGCTGTTTTTT
-	TRBJ1-4	TRBV6-5	TRBD1	CASSYSYRGNEKLFF	TGTGCCAGCAGTTACTCTTACAGGGGAAATGAAAAACTGTTTTTT
-	TRBJ1-5	TRBV7-9	-	CASSSASTGVRNQPQHF	TGTGCCAGCAGCTCAGCTTCGACCGGAGTACGCAATCAGCCCCAGCATTTT
-	TRBJ2-7	TRBV11-2	TRBD2	CASSLTSGSPPSYEQYF	TGTGCCAGCAGCTTAACCAGCGGGAGCCCTCCCTCCTACGAGCAGTACTTC
-	TRBJ1-2	TRBV5-6	-	CASSLRGIGGYTF	TGTGCCAGCAGCTTGAGAGGGATTGGCGGCTACACCTTC
few	TRBJ2-1	TRBV19	-	CASTPDRSSYNEQFF	TGTGCCAGTACTCCCGACAGGAGCTCCTACAATGAGCAGTTCTTC
-	TRBJ1-1	TRBV5-1	TRBD1	CASSLGQGTDTEAFF	TGCGCCAGCAGCTTGGGACAGGGAACCGACACTGAAGCTTTCTTT
-	TRBJ2-2	TRBV7-8	TRBD2	CASSSASGGRAGELFF	TGTGCCAGCAGCTCCGCCAGCGGGGGGAGGGCCGGGGAGCTGTTTTTT
-	TRBJ1-2	TRBV6-5	-	CASSYPQGSNYGYTF	TGTGCCAGCAGTTACCCTCAGGGGAGTAACTATGGCTACACCTTC
-	TRBJ1-4	TRBV5-1	-	CASSLGHTNEKLFF	TGCGCCAGCAGCTTGGGACATACTAATGAAAAACTGTTTTTT
-	TRBJ2-5	TRBV12-3/TRBV12-4	-	CASSRQPQETQYF	TGTGCCAGCAGCCGACAGCCTCAAGAGACCCAGTACTTC
once	TRBJ2-1	TRBV11-3	TRBD2	CASSLSGGRGNSYNEQFF	TGTGCCAGCAGCTTAAGCGGCGGGAGGGGTAACTCCTACAATGAGCAGTTCTTC
-	TRBJ1-3	TRBV6-5	-	CASSLNRDRNTIYF	TGTGCCAGCAGTCTGAACAGGGATCGAAACACCATATATTTT
-	TRBJ1-1	TRBV6-5	-	CASRRGKGNTEAFF	TGTGCCAGCAGGCGCGGGAAGGGGAACACTGAAGCTTTCTTT
-	TRBJ2-1	TRBV6-2/TRBV6-3	-	CASSRLDEQFF	TGTGCCAGCAGTCGTTTAGATGAGCAGTTCTTC
-	TRBJ1-1	TRBV3-1/TRBV3-2	TRBD1	CASSQYRGGTEAFF	TGTGCCAGCAGCCAATACAGGGGTGGCACTGAAGCTTTCTTT
-	TRBJ2-1	TRBV7-2	-	CASSFTRSLQFF	TGTGCCAGCAGCTTTACGCGCTCACTGCAGTTCTTC
few	TRBJ2-5	TRBV6-2/TRBV6-3	-	CASSYTLGRRETQYF	TGTGCCAGCAGTTACACACTAGGGAGGCGAGAGACCCAGTACTTC
-	TRBJ1-3	TRBV6-1	-	CASSDTGSGNTIYF	TGTGCCAGCAGTGACACGGGGTCTGGAAACACCATATATTTT
-	TRBJ2-7	TRBV6-5	-	CASSRQDSGEQYF	TGTGCCAGCAGTCGACAGGATTCGGGTGAGCAGTACTTC